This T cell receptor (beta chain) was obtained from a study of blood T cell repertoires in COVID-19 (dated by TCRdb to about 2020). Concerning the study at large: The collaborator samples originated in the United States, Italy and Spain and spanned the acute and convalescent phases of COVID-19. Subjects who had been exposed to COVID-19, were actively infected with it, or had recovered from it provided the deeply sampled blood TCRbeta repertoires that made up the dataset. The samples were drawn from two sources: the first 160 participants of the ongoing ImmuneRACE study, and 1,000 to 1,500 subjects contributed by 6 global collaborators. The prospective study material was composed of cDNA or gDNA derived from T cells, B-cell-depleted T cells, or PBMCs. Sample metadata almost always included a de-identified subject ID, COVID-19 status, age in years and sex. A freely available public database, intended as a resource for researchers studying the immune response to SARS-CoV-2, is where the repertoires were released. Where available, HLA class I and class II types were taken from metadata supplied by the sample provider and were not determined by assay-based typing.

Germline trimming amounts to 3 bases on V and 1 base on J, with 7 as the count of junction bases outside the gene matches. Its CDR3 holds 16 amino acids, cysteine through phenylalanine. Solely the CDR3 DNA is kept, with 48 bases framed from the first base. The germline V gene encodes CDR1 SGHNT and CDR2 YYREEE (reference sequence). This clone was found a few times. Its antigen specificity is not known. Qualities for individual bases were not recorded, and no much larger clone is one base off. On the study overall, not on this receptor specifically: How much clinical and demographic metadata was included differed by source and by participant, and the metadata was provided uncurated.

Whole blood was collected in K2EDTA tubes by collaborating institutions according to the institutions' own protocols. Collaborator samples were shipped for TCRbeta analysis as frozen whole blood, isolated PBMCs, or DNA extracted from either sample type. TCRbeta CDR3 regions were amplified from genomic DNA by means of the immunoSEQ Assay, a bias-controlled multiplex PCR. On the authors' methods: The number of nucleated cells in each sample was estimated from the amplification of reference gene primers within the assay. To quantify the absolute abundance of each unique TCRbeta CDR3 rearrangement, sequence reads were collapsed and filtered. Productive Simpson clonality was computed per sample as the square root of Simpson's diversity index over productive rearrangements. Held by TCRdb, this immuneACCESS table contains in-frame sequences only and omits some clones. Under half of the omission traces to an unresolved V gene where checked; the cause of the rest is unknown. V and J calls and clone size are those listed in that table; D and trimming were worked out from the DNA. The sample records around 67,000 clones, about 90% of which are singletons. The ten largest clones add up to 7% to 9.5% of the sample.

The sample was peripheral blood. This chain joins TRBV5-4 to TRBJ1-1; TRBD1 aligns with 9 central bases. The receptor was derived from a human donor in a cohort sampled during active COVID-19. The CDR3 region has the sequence CASSSPTGGENTEAFF. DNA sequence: TGTGCCAGCAGCTCTCCGACAGGGGGGGAGAACACTGAAGCTTTCTTT.